This T cell receptor beta chain was sequenced for a study of blood T cell repertoires in COVID-19. V lost 4 bases to trimming and J lost 1 base, with 7 bases between them. CDR3 length equals 13 residues. Per germline, CDR1 SGHTA and CDR2 FQGTGA. This clone was picked up one time. This specimen includes other DNA sequences encoding the same CDR3. This table comes from immunoSEQ multiplex PCR, and its TCRdb copy is limited to in-frame clones, with some not included. The table includes about 330,000 clones, about 89% detected once. The sequenced sample consisted of PBMCs or T cells enriched from blood (not recorded which). The sequence was obtained from a woman in her twenties or thirties who had recovered from COVID-19. This rearrangement joins TRBV7-3 to TRBJ1-1; D might be TRBD1 (5 bases). Written as DNA, the CDR3 is TGTGCCAGCAGCTCCACAGGGAACACTGAAGCTTTCTTT. Translating it yields CASSSTGNTEAFF.